The 9 T cell receptor beta chains below come from one sample, sequenced in a study of blood T cell repertoires in COVID-19 (dated by TCRdb to between 2020 and 2021). The method behind the library was the immunoSEQ multiplex PCR assay. TCRdb obtained this table from immuneACCESS and retained in-frame rearrangements with V and J assigned. These tables miss some clones; where compared with another copy, unresolved V genes account for less than half of the shortfall, and the remainder is unexplained. Across this sample there are around 60,000 clones, with 84% seen only once. The ten largest clones take up approximately 5.6% of the sample. Sequencing was carried out using peripheral blood. These receptors were taken from a woman in her fifties or sixties with acute or convalescent COVID-19.

The chain employs TRBV11-2 and TRBJ2-3; TRBD2 matches at 11 bases. The CDR3 contains 18 residues. The junction had 14 bases not matched to a gene; V was cut back by 5 bases and J by 4 bases. Germline V gene data show CDR1 as SGHAT and CDR2 as FQNNGV. The CDR3 here is CASSPPGPSGGRADTQYF. In DNA, the CDR3 is TGTGCCAGCAGCCCCCCCGGGCCTAGCGGGGGGAGGGCAGATACGCAGTATTTT.

This chain uses TRBV18 with TRBJ1-4, with D tentatively TRBD1 (5 bases). V gave up 1 base and J gave up 6 bases, with 9 bases separating them. CDR3 size: 14 residues. Germline V gene sequence: CDR1 KGHSH, CDR2 LQKENI. CDR3 nucleotides: TGTGCCAGCTCACCACAGGGGCTTGATGAAAAACTGTTTTTT. Translating it yields CASSPQGLDEKLFF. Drawing the rest from reference TRBV18 and TRBJ1-4, the complete variable domain is NAGVMQNPRHLVRRRGQEARLRCSPMKGHSHVYWYRQLPEEGLKFMVYLQKENIIDESGMPKERFSAEFPKEGPSILRIQQVVRGDSAAYFCASSPQGLDEKLFFGSGTQLSVL.

This sequence joins TRBV5-4 and TRBJ1-6; D possibly corresponds to TRBD1 (6 bases). The CDR3 runs to 16 residues. The V end lost 2 bases, the J end lost 7 bases, and 16 bases lay between the germline ends. Germline V CDR1 and CDR2: SGHNT, YYREEE (reference sequence). CDR3 in amino acids: CASSFGGGQGNSPLHF. The CDR3 nucleotides read TGTGCCAGCAGCTTTGGGGGGGGACAAGGAAATTCACCCCTCCACTTT. The whole variable domain, filled in from reference TRBV5-4 and TRBJ1-6, reads ETGVTQSPTHLIKTRGQQVTLRCSSQSGHNTVSWYQQALGQGPQFIFQYYREEENGRGNFPPRFSGLQFPNYSSELNVNALELDDSALYLCASSFGGGQGNSPLHFGNGTRLTVT.

The chain is built from TRBV15 and TRBJ2-5; D is ambiguous. V was shortened by 0 bases and J by 2 bases, with 7 bases between the two germline ends. The CDR3 sequence is 14 residues long. Germline CDR1 LNHNV, CDR2 YYDKDF (reference sequence). Written as DNA, the CDR3 is TGTGCCACCAGCAGAGATCTGGCTCAAGAGACCCAGTACTTC. Protein product: CATSRDLAQETQYF.

This clone was observed once. The chain combines TRBV2 with TRBJ2-3; D is unresolved. Germline lookup yields CDR1 SNHLY and CDR2 FYNNEI. Trimming pared 9 bases from V and 4 bases from J, leaving 8 bases between. The CDR3 contains 11 residues. The chain's CDR3 is CARGLPDTQYF. The CDR3 nucleotides read TGTGCCAGGGGCCTCCCAGATACGCAGTATTTT.

The chain uses TRBV30 and TRBJ1-1; D perhaps matches TRBD1 (6 bases). Germline V gene lookup returns CDR1 GTSNPN and CDR2 SVGIG (reference sequence). V lost 2 bases and J lost 1, with 11 bases in between. CDR3 size: 14 residues. The CDR3 region has the DNA TGTGCCTGGAGTACAGGGTCTTGGAACACTGAAGCTTTCTTT. It encodes CAWSTGSWNTEAFF.

This chain links TRBV3-1 (or the pseudogene TRBV3-2) with TRBJ1-6; D unclear. The ends were cut back, 0 bases at V and 7 bases at J, with 13 bases in the middle. CDR3 length: 16 amino acids. The V gene's germline CDR1 is LGHDT and CDR2 YNNKEL (reference sequence). The CDR3 DNA follows: TGTGCCAGCAGCCAAGATGTGGGAGGGATCAATTCACCCCTCCACTTT. Protein sequence: CASSQDVGGINSPLHF.

The J gene is TRBJ1-2, the V gene TRBV4-1; 9 nucleotides align to TRBD1. Germline V gene sequence: CDR1 MGHRA, CDR2 YSYEKL. The CDR3 consists of 15 residues. Germline trimming cut 3 bases from V and 5 bases from J; bases unmatched to any gene: 7. CDR3 sequence: CASSQSGTGFYGYTF. The CDR3 bases are TGCGCCAGCAGCCAGTCCGGGACAGGGTTTTATGGCTACACCTTC.

V gene TRBV11-2 combines with J gene TRBJ2-4; a weak D match, TRBD1 (5 bases). The CDR3 has 14 residues. From germline, CDR1 is SGHAT and CDR2 FQNNGV. The V end lost 0 bases, the J end lost 8 bases, and 11 bases lay between the germline ends. This CDR3 is CASSLEAGQYIQYF. The CDR3 nucleotides read TGTGCCAGCAGCTTAGAAGCAGGGCAGTACATTCAGTACTTC.